Each of the 28 T cell receptor beta chains below was sequenced from the same sample in a study of beta chain features in type 1 diabetes. The isolated RNA, all of it, was reverse transcribed, so expressed TCRB transcripts were what got sequenced. Profiling relied on immunoSEQ multiplex PCR, and the TCRdb table lists in-frame clones only, not all of them. Of a few hundred thousand clones detected, roughly 10% appear once; the ten largest clones hold approximately 1.3%. Sequencing was done on a sample of central memory CD4+ T cells from blood. All receptors come from a man in his late teens or twenties in good health.

This clone was picked up a small number of times. The gene calls are TRBV7-9 and TRBJ1-4; unclear D gene. Between the trimmed V and J ends, which lost 1 base and 8 bases, there was a span of 17 bases. This CDR3 contains 16 residues. CDR1 SEHNR and CDR2 FQNEAQ come from the germline V gene (reference sequence). DNA of the CDR3: TGTGCCAGCAGCTTAGACCCCCGGGAAAAGGAGGAAAAACTGTTTTTT. As protein: CASSLDPREKEEKLFF.

In this sample, this clone turned up a few times. This rearrangement joins TRBV5-8 to TRBJ1-2; TRBD1 aligns across 9 bases. V trimming: 4 bases; J trimming: 7 bases; junction bases outside the gene matches: 11. The CDR3 length is 15 residues. Germline V gene sequence: CDR1 SGHTS, CDR2 YDEGEE. CDR3 sequence: CASSPWGQGLAGYTF. As DNA, the CDR3 is TGTGCCAGCAGCCCCTGGGGACAGGGACTTGCTGGCTACACCTTC.

This clone appeared a few times. V usage is TRBV11-1 and J usage is TRBJ2-1; the match to TRBD2 covers 11 bases. Germline V lookup: CDR1 SGHAT, CDR2 FQDESV (reference sequence). V trimming: 5 bases; J trimming: 15 bases; junction bases outside the gene matches: 9. This CDR3 region has 13 residues. The DNA for the CDR3 is TGTGCCAGCAGCATAACCCGGACTAGCGGGCCGTTCTTC. As protein: CASSITRTSGPFF.

In this sample, this clone turned up a few times. The chain links TRBV2 to TRBJ2-3; 8 bases are a match to TRBD2. Germline V gives CDR1 SNHLY, CDR2 FYNNEI. Trimming took 3 bases from V and 6 from J; bases not matched to a gene: 11. The CDR3 runs to 16 residues. The DNA of the CDR3 is TGTGCCAGCAGTGACCCTACTAGCGGCCAGGGGGATACGCAGTATTTT. Translated: CASSDPTSGQGDTQYF.

The chain is built from TRBV7-6 and TRBJ2-1, with 7 bases that match TRBD2. J gave up 9 bases and V 1 base, and 3 bases lay outside the gene matches. The germline CDR1 and CDR2 sequences are SGHVS and FNYEAQ. This CDR3 contains 13 residues. CDR3: CASSLDPGGEQFF. The CDR3 region has the DNA TGTGCCAGCAGCTTAGACCCGGGAGGTGAGCAGTTCTTC.

J is TRBJ2-7 and V is TRBV11-2, with a tentative D call TRBD1 (6 bases). CDR1 and CDR2 from the germline V gene are SGHAT and FQNNGV. Trimming took off 5 bases at V and 3 bases at J, with 14 bases between the two ends. The CDR3 length is 14 residues. The CDR3: CASSTIRGSYEQYF. The CDR3 region has the DNA TGTGCCAGCAGCACAATCAGGGGAAGCTACGAGCAGTACTTC.

The chain recombines TRBV10-3 with TRBJ1-2; TRBD1 matches at 8 bases. V dropped 6 bases and J dropped 2; count of bases not matched to a gene: 8. Germline assignment: CDR1 ENHRY and CDR2 SYGVKD. The CDR3 is made up of 15 amino acids. The CDR3 DNA reads TGTGCCATCAGGGGGGGGACAGGACCGAACTATGGCTACACCTTC. It is translated as CAIRGGTGPNYGYTF.

V usage is TRBV4-3 and J usage is TRBJ2-1; D gene ambiguous. The CDR3 runs 12 residues. Germline V gene sequence: CDR1 LGHNA, CDR2 YSLEER. The ends were cut back, 1 base at V and 6 bases at J, with 4 bases in the middle. DNA for the CDR3: TGCGCCAGCAGCCAAGTCTTCAATGAGCAGTTCTTC. This codes for CASSQVFNEQFF.

As concerns this clone: A read error may be the cause here, since a much bigger clone is one base away. The chain joins TRBV5-6 to TRBJ2-1, with 9 bases lining up with TRBD2. J was trimmed by 6 bases and V by 8 bases; bases with no gene match: 9. The CDR3 contains 14 residues. CDR1 is SGHDT and CDR2 is YYEEEE in the germline V gene. The CDR3 is CASRRSGGTNEQFF. CDR3 coding DNA: TGTGCCAGTCGCCGCAGCGGGGGGACCAATGAGCAGTTCTTC.

This clone was recorded a few times. The J gene is TRBJ2-3, the V gene TRBV7-3, with TRBD1 as a possible D gene (6 bases). Trimming shortened V by 1 base and J by 6 bases, and 17 bases separated the two germline ends. This CDR3 is built from 16 residues. CDR1 and CDR2 (germline): SGHTA, FQGTGA. The CDR3 sequence is CASSLIAGATTDTQYF. The CDR3 nucleotides read TGTGCCAGCAGCTTAATTGCAGGGGCGACCACGGATACGCAGTATTTT.

This clone was counted a few times. The V gene is TRBV30, the J gene TRBJ2-7, with 10 bases fitting TRBD2. Germline lookup yields CDR1 GTSNPN and CDR2 SVGIG (reference sequence). This CDR3 has 11 residues. Trimming took 5 bases from V and 5 from J; bases not matched to a gene: 0. As DNA, the CDR3 is TGTGCCTGGGGACTAGCGGACGAGCAGTACTTC. As protein: CAWGLADEQYF.

V and J are TRBV15 and TRBJ2-7; 7 nucleotides line up with TRBD1. The CDR3 has 14 amino acids. In germline, CDR1 is LNHNV, CDR2 YYDKDF (reference sequence). The V segment lost 1 base and the J segment 5 bases; nucleotides outside the gene matches: 5. CDR3 sequence (DNA): TGTGCCACCAGCAGAGGGGACAGCGTGAACGAGCAGTACTTC. This sequence encodes CATSRGDSVNEQYF.

The V and J genes are TRBV10-3 and TRBJ2-4, with D perhaps matching TRBD2 (6 bases). V lost 3 bases and J 3 bases, leaving 12 bases between the germline ends. This CDR3 is built from 15 residues. Germline loops: CDR1 ENHRY, CDR2 SYGVKD. The CDR3 region has the DNA TGTGCCATCAGTGAAGCGGGTGTGGGCAAAAACATTCAGTACTTC. Translation gives CAISEAGVGKNIQYF.

V gene TRBV19 combines with J gene TRBJ1-1, with D hard to call. This CDR3 is built from 13 residues. Germline-derived CDR1 and CDR2 are LNHDA and SQIVND (reference sequence). Trimming took off 6 bases at V and 0 bases at J, with 8 bases between the two ends. CDR3 in amino acids: CASRLTVNTEAFF. The CDR3 bases are TGTGCCAGTAGGCTGACTGTGAACACTGAAGCTTTCTTT.

This clone was found a few times. The V call is TRBV4-1, the J call TRBJ2-3; possible D gene TRBD2, 5 bases. CDR3 length: 14 amino acids. From germline, CDR1 is MGHRA and CDR2 YSYEKL. V dropped 2 bases and J dropped 1 base, with 7 bases sitting between them. The DNA for the CDR3 is TGCGCCAGCAGCCAAATAGCGCGCACAGATACGCAGTATTTT. This codes for CASSQIARTDTQYF.

The chain joins TRBV20-1 to TRBJ2-3; D is undetermined. V lost 6 bases to trimming and J lost 4 bases, with 8 bases between them. The germline V gene has CDR1 DFQATT and CDR2 SNEGSKA (reference sequence). The CDR3 consists of 11 residues. The DNA for the CDR3 is TGCAGTGCGGGTTGGGCAGATACGCAGTATTTT. Translated: CSAGWADTQYF.

In this sample, this clone turned up a few times. The chain joins TRBV5-4 to TRBJ2-5, with 11 nucleotides matching TRBD2. This CDR3 comprises 16 residues. CDR1 is SGHNT and CDR2 is YYREEE in the germline V gene (reference sequence). The junction had 5 bases not matched to a gene; V was cut back by 4 bases and J by 0 bases. CDR3 sequence reads: CASSPGTSGYQETQYF. DNA of the CDR3: TGTGCCAGCAGCCCCGGGACTAGCGGATACCAAGAGACCCAGTACTTC.

Only a few counts were recorded for this clone. The rearrangement joins TRBV30 to TRBJ1-4, with D perhaps TRBD1 (5 bases). The CDR3 runs 17 residues. V was shortened by 2 bases and J by 0 bases, with 16 bases between the two germline ends. Germline V gene lookup returns CDR1 GTSNPN and CDR2 SVGIG (reference sequence). This chain's CDR3 is CAWSRGGQLATNEKLFF. The CDR3, as DNA: TGTGCCTGGAGTAGGGGAGGACAACTTGCAACTAATGAAAAACTGTTTTTT.

This clone occurred many times. This CDR3 reads CASSLGGDYEQYF. The CDR3 coding sequence is TGCGCCAGCAGCTTGGGAGGGGACTACGAGCAGTACTTC. V gene TRBV5-1 combines with J gene TRBJ2-7; D may correspond to TRBD1 or TRBD2 (5 bases each). V shed 0 bases and J shed 3 bases, with 7 bases lying between them. The CDR3 sequence is 13 residues long. Germline CDR1 SGHRS, CDR2 YFSETQ.

V gene TRBV2 combines with J gene TRBJ1-5; tentatively, D is TRBD1 (5 bases). Trimming left V 4 bases short and J 7 bases short, with 11 bases between. There are 13 residues in the CDR3. Germline V lookup: CDR1 SNHLY, CDR2 FYNNEI. The CDR3 DNA reads TGTGCCAGCAGTGTGGACATCAGGCAGCCCCAGCATTTT. This encodes CASSVDIRQPQHF.

The chain has TRBV4-3 and TRBJ2-1; the D gene could be TRBD1 or TRBD2 (5 bases each). From germline, CDR1 is LGHNA and CDR2 YSLEER. V shed 3 bases and J shed 4 bases, with 19 bases lying between them. The CDR3 has 17 amino acids. The CDR3 reads CASSHSVLRDPYNEQFF. CDR3 coding DNA: TGCGCCAGCAGCCATTCGGTTTTGAGGGACCCGTACAATGAGCAGTTCTTC.

The chain is built from TRBV12-2 and TRBJ2-7; TRBD2, the D gene given by the table, was not confirmed from the DNA. TRBV12-2 is a known pseudogene. This CDR3 region has 15 residues. The chain's CDR3 is CASRPGTSGSYEQYF. As DNA, the CDR3 is TGTGCAAGTCGTCCCGGGACTAGCGGGTCCTACGAGCAGTACTTC.

This clone was counted a few times. The chain couples TRBV2 to TRBJ2-1; weak D call: TRBD2 (6 bases). Trimming removed 4 bases at V and 6 bases at J, with 10 bases between. The CDR3 consists of 13 residues. Germline assignment: CDR1 SNHLY and CDR2 FYNNEI. The CDR3 DNA reads as TGTGCCAGCAGTGTGAACGGGGGCAATGAGCAGTTCTTC. This sequence encodes CASSVNGGNEQFF.

In this sample, this clone turned up a few times. V and J are TRBV12-5 and TRBJ1-2; TRBD1 aligns across 7 bases. V dropped 2 bases and J dropped 4; count of bases not matched to a gene: 7. This CDR3 contains 15 residues. Germline V gives CDR1 LGHNT, CDR2 FRNRAP. The CDR3 DNA reads as TGTGCTAGTGGTTTGTGGGGACAGTCTTCCTATGGCTACACCTTC. It is translated as CASGLWGQSSYGYTF. Full variable domain (missing parts from reference TRBV12-5 and TRBJ1-2): DARVTQTPRHKVTEMGQEVTMRCQPILGHNTVFWYRQTMMQGLELLAYFRNRAPLDDSGMPKDRFSAEMPDATLATLKIQPSEPRDSAVYFCASGLWGQSSYGYTFGSGTRLTVV.

On this clone: This may be a read error: a much more frequent sequence differs by one nucleotide. The V and J genes are TRBV2 and TRBJ2-6; TRBD1 or TRBD2 may be the D gene (5 bases each). From germline, CDR1 is SNHLY and CDR2 FYNNEI. This CDR3 is 15 amino acids long. The CDR3 loop reads CARSVGTPRANVLTF. CDR3 in DNA: TGTGCCCGCAGCGTTGGGACCCCGAGGGCCAACGTCCTGACTTTC.

At least ten counts were recorded for this clone. The genes are TRBV28 and TRBJ2-7; TRBD2 matches 7 bases. The germline CDR1 and CDR2 sequences are MDHEN and SYDVKM. The V segment lost 6 bases and the J segment 7 bases; nucleotides outside the gene matches: 12. The CDR3 covers 14 residues. DNA of the CDR3: TGTGCCAGCAGAACCGGGACTACCGCGCAAGAGCAGTACTTC. This codes for CASRTGTTAQEQYF.

This clone showed up many times. The V call is TRBV9, the J call TRBJ2-6; no clear D. With 6 bases removed from V and 0 bases from J, the gap between germline ends came to 13 bases. This CDR3 has 16 residues. Germline loops: CDR1 SGDLS, CDR2 YYNGEE. The CDR3 protein is CASTPSYSSGANVLTF. For the CDR3, the DNA is TGTGCCAGCACCCCTTCCTACAGCTCTGGGGCCAACGTCCTGACTTTC.

This clone has a handful of counts. The V and J genes are TRBV11-2 and TRBJ2-3, with TRBD2 identical over 8 bases. V was pared by 2 bases and J by 6 bases, with 10 bases of the junction left unmatched. The germline gives CDR1 SGHAT, CDR2 FQNNGV. The CDR3 loop spans 16 amino acids. Here the CDR3 DNA reads TGTGCCAGCAGCTTACGACTAGCGCCTGGGATGGATACGCAGTATTTT. This sequence encodes CASSLRLAPGMDTQYF.